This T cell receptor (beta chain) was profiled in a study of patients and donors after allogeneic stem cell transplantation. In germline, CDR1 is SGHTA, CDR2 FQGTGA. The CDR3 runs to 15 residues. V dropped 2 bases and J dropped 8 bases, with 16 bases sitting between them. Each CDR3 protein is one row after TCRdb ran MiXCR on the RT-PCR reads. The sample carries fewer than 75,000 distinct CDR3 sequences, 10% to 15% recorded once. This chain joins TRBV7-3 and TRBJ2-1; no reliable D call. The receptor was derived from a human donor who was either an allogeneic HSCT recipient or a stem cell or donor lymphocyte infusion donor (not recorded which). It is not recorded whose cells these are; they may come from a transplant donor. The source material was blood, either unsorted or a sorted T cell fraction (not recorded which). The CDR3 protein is CASSLGARRADEQFF. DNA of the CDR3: TGTGCCAGCAGCTTAGGAGCCAGGCGAGCCGATGAGCAGTTCTTC.